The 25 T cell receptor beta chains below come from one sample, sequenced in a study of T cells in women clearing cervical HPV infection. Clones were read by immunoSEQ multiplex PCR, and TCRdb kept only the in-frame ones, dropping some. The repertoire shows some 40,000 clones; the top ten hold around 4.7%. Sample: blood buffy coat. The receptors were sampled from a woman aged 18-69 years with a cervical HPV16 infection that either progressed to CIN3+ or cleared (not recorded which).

This CDR3 is CASSLQVSGANVLTF. The covered CDR3 bases are TGCGCCAGCAGCTTACAGGTCTCTGGGGCCAACGTC. The rearrangement joins TRBV5-1 to TRBJ2-6, with TRBD1 as a possible D gene (5 bases). The CDR3 end is not reached by the read, which stops 3 residues before it; the germline J gene fills it in. Trimming pared 2 bases from V and 0 bases from J, leaving 6 bases between. Germline-derived CDR1 and CDR2 are SGHRS and YFSETQ. The CDR3 spans 15 residues.

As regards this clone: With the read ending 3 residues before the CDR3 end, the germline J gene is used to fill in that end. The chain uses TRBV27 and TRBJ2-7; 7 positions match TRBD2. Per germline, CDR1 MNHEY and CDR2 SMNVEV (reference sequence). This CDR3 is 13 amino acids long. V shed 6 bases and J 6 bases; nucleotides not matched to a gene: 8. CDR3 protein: CASRLSGRGEQYF. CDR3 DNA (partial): TGTGCCAGCAGGCTTTCTGGGAGGGGCGAG.

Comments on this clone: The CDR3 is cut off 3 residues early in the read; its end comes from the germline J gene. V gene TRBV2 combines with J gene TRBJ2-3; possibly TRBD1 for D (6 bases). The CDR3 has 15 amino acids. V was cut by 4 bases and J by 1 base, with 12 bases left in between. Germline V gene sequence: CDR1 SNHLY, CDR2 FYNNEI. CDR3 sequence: CASSGDNVGTDTQYF. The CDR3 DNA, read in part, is TGTGCCAGCAGTGGGGACAACGTCGGCACAGATACG.

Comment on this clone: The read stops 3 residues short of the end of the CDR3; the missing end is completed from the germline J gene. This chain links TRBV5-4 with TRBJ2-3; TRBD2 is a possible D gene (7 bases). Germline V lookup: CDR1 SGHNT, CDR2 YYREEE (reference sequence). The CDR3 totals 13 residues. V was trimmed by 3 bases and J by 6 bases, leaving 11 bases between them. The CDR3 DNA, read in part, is TGTGCCAGCAGCTACGGGGGGCAGGATACG. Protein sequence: CASSYGGQDT. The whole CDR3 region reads CASSYGGQDTQYF.

CDR3: CASSPGDRVYGYTF. CDR3 bases read: TGTGCCAGCAGCCCCGGCGACAGGGTCTATGGC. This chain links TRBV7-6 with TRBJ1-2; 7 positions agree with TRBD1. Read coverage stops 3 residues before the CDR3 terminus; the germline J gene supplies the remainder. V dropped 5 bases and J dropped 4; count of bases not matched to a gene: 7. This CDR3 comprises 14 residues. In germline, CDR1 is SGHVS, CDR2 FNYEAQ.

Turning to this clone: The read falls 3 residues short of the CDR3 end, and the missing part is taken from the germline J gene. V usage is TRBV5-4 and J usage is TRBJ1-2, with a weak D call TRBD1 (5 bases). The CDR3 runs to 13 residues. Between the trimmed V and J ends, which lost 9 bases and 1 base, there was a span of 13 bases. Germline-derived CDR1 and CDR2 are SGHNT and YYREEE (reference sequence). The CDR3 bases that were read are TGTGCCACACGGTACAGGTTTAACTATGGC. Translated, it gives CATRYRFNYG. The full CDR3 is CATRYRFNYGYTF.

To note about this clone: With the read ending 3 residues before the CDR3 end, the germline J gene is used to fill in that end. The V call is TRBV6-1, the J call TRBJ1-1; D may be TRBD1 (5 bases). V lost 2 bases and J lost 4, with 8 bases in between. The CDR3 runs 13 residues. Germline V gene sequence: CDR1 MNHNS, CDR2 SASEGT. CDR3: CASSEQGGTEAFF. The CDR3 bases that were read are TGTGCCAGCAGTGAACAGGGTGGCACTGAA.

This CDR3 is CASSVGQARDYGYTF. The covered CDR3 bases are TGTGCCAGCAGCGTAGGACAGGCCAGGGACTATGGC. The chain couples TRBV11-2 to TRBJ1-2, with 7 bases fitting TRBD1. The observed sequence ends 3 residues before the CDR3 terminus, with the missing tail filled in from the germline J gene. After removal of 5 bases from V and 3 bases from J, the junction contained 9 bases not matched to a gene. Germline V gene lookup returns CDR1 SGHAT and CDR2 FQNNGV. This CDR3 comprises 15 residues.

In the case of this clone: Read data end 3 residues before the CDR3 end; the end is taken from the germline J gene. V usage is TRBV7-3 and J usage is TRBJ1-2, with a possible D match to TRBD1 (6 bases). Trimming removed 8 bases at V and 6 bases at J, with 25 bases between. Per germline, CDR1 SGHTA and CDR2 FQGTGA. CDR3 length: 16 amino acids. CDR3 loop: CASPLWGRGGADGYTF. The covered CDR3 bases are TGTGCCAGCCCCCTATGGGGGAGGGGGGGGGCGGATGGC.

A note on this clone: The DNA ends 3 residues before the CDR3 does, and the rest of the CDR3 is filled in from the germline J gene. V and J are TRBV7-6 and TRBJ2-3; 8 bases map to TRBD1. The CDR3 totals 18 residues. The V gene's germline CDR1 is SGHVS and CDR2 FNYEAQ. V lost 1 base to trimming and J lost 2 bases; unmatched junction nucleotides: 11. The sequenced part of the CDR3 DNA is TGTGCCAGCAGCTTAGGACAGGGGCTTACTCTAAACACAGATACG. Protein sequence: CASSLGQGLTLNTDT. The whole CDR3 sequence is CASSLGQGLTLNTDTQYF. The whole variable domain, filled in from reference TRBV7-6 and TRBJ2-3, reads GAGVSQSPRYKVTKRGQDVALRCDPISGHVSLYWYRQALGQGPEFLTYFNYEAQQDKSGLPNDRFSAERPEGSISTLTIQRTEQRDSAMYRCASSLGQGLTLNTDTQYFGPGTRLTVL.

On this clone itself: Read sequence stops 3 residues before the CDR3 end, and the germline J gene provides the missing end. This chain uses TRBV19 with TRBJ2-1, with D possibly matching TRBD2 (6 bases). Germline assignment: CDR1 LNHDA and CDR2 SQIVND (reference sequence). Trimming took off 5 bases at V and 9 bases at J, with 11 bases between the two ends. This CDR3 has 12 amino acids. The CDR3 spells CASSFGGTEQFF. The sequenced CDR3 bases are TGTGCCAGTAGTTTTGGGGGGACTGAG.

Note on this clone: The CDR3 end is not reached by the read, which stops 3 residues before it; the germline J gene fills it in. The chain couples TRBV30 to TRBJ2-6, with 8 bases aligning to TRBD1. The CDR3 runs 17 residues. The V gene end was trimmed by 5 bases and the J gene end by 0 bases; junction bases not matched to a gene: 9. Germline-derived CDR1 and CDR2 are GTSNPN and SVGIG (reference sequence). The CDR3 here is CAWARDRSSSGANVLTF. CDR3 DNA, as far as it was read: TGTGCCTGGGCGCGGGACAGGAGCTCCTCTGGGGCCAACGTC.

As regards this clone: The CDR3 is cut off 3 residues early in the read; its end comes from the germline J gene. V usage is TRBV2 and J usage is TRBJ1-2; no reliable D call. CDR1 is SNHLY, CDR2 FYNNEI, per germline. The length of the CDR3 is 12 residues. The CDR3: CASSWADGDYTF. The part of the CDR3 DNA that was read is TGTGCCAGCAGTTGGGCAGATGGTGAC.

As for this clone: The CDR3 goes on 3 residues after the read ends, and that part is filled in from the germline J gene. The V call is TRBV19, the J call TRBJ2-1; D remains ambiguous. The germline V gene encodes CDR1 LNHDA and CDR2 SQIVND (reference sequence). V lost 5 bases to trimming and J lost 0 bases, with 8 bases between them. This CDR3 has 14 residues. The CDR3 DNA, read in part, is TGTGCCAGTAGTCCCGCGAGCTCCTACAATGAG. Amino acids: CASSPASSYNE. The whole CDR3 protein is CASSPASSYNEQFF.

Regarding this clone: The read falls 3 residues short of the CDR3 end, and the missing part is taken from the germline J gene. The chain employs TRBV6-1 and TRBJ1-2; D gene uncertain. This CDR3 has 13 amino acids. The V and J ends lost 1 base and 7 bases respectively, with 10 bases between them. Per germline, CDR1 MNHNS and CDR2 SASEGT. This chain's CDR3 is CASSEGRGSGYTF. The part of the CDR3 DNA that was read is TGTGCCAGCAGTGAAGGGCGGGGTAGTGGC.

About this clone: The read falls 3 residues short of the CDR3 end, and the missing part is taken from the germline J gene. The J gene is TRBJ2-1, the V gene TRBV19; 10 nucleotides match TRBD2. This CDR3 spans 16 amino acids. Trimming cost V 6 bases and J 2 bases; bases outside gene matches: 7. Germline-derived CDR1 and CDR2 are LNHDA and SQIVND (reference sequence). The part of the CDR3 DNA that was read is TGTGCCAGTAGACCCCTTAGCGGGGGGCCCTACAATGAG. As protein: CASRPLSGGPYNE. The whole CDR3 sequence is CASRPLSGGPYNEQFF.

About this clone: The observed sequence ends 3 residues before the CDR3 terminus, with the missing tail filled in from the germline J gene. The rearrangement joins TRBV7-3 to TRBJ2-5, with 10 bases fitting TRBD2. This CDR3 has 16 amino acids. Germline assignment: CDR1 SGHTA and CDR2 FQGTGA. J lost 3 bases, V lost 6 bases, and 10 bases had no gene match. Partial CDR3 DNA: TGTGCCAGCAGGGTTGCGAGCGGGGGGGCAGAAGAGACC. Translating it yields CASRVASGGAEET. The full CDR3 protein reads CASRVASGGAEETQYF. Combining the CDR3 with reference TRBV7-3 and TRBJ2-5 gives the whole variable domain GAGVSQTPSNKVTEKGKYVELRCDPISGHTALYWYRQSLGQGPEFLIYFQGTGAADDSGLPNDRFFAVRPEGSVSTLKIQRTERGDSAVYLCASRVASGGAEETQYFGPGTRLLVL.

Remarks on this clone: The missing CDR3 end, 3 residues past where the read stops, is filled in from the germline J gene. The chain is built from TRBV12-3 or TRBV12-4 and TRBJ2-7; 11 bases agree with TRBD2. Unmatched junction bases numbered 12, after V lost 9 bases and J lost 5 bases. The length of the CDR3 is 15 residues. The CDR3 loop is CASTPTSGGRNEQYF. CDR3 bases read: TGTGCCAGTACCCCAACTAGCGGGGGAAGAAACGAG.

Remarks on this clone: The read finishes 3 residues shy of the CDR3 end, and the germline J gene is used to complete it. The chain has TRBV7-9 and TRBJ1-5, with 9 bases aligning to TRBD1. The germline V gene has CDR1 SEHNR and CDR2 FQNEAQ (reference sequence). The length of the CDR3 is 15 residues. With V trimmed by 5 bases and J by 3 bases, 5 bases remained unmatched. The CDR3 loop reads CASSPGTGHNQPQHF. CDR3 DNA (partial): TGTGCCAGCAGCCCTGGGACAGGGCACAATCAGCCC. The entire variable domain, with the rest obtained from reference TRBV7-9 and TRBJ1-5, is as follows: DTGVSQNPRHKITKRGQNVTFRCDPISEHNRLYWYRQTLGQGPEFLTYFQNEAQLEKSRLLSDRFSAERPKGSFSTLEIQRTEQGDSAMYLCASSPGTGHNQPQHFGDGTRLSIL.

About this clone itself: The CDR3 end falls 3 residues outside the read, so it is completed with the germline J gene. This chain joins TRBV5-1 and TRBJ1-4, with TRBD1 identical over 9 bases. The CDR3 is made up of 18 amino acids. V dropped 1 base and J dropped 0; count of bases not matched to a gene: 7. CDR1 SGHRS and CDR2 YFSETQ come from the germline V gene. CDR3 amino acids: CASSLKGTGITTNEKLFF. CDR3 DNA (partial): TGCGCCAGCAGCTTGAAAGGGACAGGGATTACAACTAATGAAAAA.

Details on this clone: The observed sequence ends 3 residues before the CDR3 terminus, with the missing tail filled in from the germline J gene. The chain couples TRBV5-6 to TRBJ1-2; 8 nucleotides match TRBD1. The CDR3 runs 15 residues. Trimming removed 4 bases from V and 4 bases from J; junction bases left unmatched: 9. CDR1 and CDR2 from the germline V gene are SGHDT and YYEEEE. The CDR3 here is CASSILTGVFYGYTF. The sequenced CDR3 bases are TGTGCCAGCAGCATACTGACAGGGGTATTCTATGGC.

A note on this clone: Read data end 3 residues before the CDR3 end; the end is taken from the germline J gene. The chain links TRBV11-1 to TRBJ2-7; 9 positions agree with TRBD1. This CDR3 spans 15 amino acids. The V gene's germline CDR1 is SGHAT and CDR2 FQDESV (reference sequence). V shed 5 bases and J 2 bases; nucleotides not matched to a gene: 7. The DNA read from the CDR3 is TGTGCCAGCAGCCCCAAGGGGGACAGGGCCTACGAG. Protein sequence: CASSPKGDRAYE. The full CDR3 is CASSPKGDRAYEQYF.

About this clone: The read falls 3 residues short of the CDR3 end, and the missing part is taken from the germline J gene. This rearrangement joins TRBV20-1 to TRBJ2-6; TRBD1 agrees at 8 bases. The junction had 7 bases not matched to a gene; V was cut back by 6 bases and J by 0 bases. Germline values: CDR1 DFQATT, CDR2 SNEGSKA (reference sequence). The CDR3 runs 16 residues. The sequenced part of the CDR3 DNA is TGCAGTGCAACCGGGACAGGTCTCTCTGGGGCCAACGTC. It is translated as CSATGTGLSGANV. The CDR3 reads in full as CSATGTGLSGANVLTF.

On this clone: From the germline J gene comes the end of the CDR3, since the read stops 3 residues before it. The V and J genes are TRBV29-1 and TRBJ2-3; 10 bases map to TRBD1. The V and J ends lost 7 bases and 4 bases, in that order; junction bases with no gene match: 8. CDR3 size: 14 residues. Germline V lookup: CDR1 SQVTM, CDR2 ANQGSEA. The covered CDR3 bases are TGCAGCGCCACCGGACAGGGGGACCCAGATACG. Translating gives CSATGQGDPDT. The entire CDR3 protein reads CSATGQGDPDTQYF.

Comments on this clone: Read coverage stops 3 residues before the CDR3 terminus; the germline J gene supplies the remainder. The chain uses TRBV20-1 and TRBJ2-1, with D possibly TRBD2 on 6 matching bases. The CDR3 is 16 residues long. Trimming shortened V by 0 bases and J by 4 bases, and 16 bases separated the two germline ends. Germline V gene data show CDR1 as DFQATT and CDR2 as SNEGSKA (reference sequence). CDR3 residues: CSARDGGLSLYNEQFF. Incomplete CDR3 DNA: TGCAGTGCTAGAGATGGAGGGCTCAGCTTATACAATGAG.